This TCR beta chain emerged from a study of response to subunit inactivated influenza vaccine. Germline V gene lookup returns CDR1 MNHNS and CDR2 SASEGT. The CDR3 length is 15 residues. The ends lost 11 bases at V and 0 bases at J; junction bases unmatched: 9. Study findings and constraints: Researchers suggested that each seasonal influenza vaccination recruits few new T cells.

This clonotype has a count of ten or more. Its specificity is unknown. Each CDR3 protein is one row after TCRdb ran MiXCR on the RT-PCR reads. The data contain approximately 500,000 distinct CDR3 sequences, around a quarter of them singletons. The same specimen was also included in a second study, on T cells expressing NK-cell markers. According to that study: TCR beta cDNA was made by 5'RACE template switching with UMIs. HCMV seropositivity characterized most of the eight sequenced donors, and seronegativity one.

The material sequenced was CD4+ T cells sorted from PBMCs, taken 12 days after vaccination. The receptor comes from a man aged 45-60 years who received an inactivated influenza vaccine. The chain employs TRBV6-1 and TRBJ1-1, with 10 positions matching TRBD1. The CDR3, as DNA: TGTGCCGGAGGTCGACAGGGGGCGATGAACACTGAAGCTTTCTTT. Encoded protein: CAGGRQGAMNTEAFF.